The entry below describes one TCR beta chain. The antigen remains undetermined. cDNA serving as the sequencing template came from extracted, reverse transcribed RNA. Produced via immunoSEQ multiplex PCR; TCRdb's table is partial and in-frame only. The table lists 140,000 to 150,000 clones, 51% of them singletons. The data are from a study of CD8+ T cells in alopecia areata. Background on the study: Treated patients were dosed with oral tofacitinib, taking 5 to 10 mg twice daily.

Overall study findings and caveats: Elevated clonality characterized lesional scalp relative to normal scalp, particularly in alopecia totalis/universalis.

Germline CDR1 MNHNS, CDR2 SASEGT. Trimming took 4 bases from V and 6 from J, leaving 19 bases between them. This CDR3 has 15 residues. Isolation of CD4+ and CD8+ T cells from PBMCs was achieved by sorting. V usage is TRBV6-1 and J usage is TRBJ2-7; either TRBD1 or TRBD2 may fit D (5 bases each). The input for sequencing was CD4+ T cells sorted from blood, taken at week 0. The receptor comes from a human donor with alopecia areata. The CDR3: CASSAPGRTSREQYF. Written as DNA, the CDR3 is TGTGCCAGCAGTGCCCCGGGACGGACCTCTCGCGAGCAGTACTTC.